Shown below are 6 T cell receptor beta chains from a single sample sequenced in a study of CD8+ T cells in alopecia areata. Isolated RNA was reverse transcribed into cDNA used as the sequencing template. TCRdb's table, derived via immunoSEQ multiplex PCR, lists solely in-frame clones and lacks some. The table includes 55,000 to 65,000 clones, 44% detected once. Sequences were obtained from NKG2D-low CD8+ T cells sorted from blood. Every receptor here comes from a human donor with alopecia areata.

V and J are TRBV5-1 and TRBJ1-4; 7 bases line up with TRBD1. The V segment lost 4 bases and the J segment 3 bases; nucleotides outside the gene matches: 3. Germline loops: CDR1 SGHRS, CDR2 YFSETQ. CDR3 length: 14 amino acids. CDR3: CASSPQGSNEKLFF. CDR3 DNA sequence: TGCGCCAGCAGCCCACAGGGGTCTAATGAAAAACTGTTTTTT.

Only a few counts were recorded for this clone. The chain combines TRBV7-9 with TRBJ2-2; tentative D call: TRBD1 (6 bases). V was pared by 4 bases and J by 2 bases, with 11 bases between. This CDR3 has 15 amino acids. Germline loops: CDR1 SEHNR, CDR2 FQNEAQ (reference sequence). This CDR3 is CASSWTESNTGELFF. The CDR3 nucleotides read TGTGCCAGCAGCTGGACAGAGAGTAACACCGGGGAGCTGTTTTTT.

The J gene is TRBJ2-7, the V gene TRBV28, with 7 bases that match TRBD1. Trimming took 5 bases from V and 3 from J; bases not matched to a gene: 10. This CDR3 has 15 residues. CDR1 MDHEN and CDR2 SYDVKM come from the germline V gene. CDR3 DNA: TGTGCCAGCAGTCCACTGGACAGGAGTAACTACGAGCAGTACTTC. Translation gives CASSPLDRSNYEQYF.

This rearrangement joins TRBV7-8 to TRBJ1-5; D not certain. The ends were cut back, 6 bases at V and 3 bases at J, with 12 bases in the middle. Germline V gene data show CDR1 as SGHVS and CDR2 as FQNEAQ. This CDR3 is built from 14 residues. The CDR3 reads CASRPSGPNQPQHF. CDR3 sequence (DNA): TGTGCCAGCAGACCCTCAGGACCCAATCAGCCCCAGCATTTT.

There are a few counts of this clone. The chain combines TRBV28 with TRBJ2-1, with D uncertain. Per the germline V gene, CDR1 is MDHEN and CDR2 is SYDVKM. The CDR3 covers 12 residues. Trimming cost V 1 base and J 6 bases, with 4 bases left between them. CDR3 sequence reads: CASSLSPNEQFF. The CDR3 DNA sequence: TGTGCCAGCAGTTTATCCCCCAATGAGCAGTTCTTC.

This clone came up a few times. V is TRBV7-8 and J is TRBJ1-2; D is perhaps TRBD1 (6 bases). V was clipped by 8 bases and J by 4 bases, with 17 bases between them. Germline V gene data show CDR1 as SGHVS and CDR2 as FQNEAQ. The CDR3 has 14 residues. The CDR3 sequence: CASGVGGAGYGYTF. The CDR3 DNA follows: TGTGCCAGCGGAGTCGGGGGGGCAGGCTATGGCTACACCTTC.